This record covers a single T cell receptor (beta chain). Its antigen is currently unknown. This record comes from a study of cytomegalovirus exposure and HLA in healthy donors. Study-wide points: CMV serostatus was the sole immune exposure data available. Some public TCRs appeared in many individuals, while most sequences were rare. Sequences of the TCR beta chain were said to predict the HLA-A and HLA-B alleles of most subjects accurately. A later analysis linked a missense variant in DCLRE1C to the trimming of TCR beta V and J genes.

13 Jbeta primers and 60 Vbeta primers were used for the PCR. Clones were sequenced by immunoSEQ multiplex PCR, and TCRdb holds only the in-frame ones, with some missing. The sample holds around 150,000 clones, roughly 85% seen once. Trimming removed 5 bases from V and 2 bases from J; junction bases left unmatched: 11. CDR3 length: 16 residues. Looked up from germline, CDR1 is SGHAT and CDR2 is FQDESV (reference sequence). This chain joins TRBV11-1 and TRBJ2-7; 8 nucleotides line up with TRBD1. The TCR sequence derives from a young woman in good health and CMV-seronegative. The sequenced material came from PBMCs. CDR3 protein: CASSARGQGNAYEQYF. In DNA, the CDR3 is TGTGCCAGCAGCGCCCGCGGACAGGGAAATGCCTACGAGCAGTACTTC.